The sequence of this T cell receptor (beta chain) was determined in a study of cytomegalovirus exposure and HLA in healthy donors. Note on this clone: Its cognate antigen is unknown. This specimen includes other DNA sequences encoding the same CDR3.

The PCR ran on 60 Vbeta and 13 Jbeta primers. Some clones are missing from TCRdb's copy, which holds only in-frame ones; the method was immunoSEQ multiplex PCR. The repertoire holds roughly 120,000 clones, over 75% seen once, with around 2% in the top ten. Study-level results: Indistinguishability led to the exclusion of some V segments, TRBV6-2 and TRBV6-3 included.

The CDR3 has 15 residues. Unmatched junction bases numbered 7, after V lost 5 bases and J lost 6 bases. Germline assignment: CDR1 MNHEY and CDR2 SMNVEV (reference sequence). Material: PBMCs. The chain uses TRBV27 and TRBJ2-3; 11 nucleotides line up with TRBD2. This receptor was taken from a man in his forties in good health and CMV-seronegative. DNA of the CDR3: TGTGCCAGCAGTCCCTTAGCGGGGGGGCCTGATACGCAGTATTTT. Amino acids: CASSPLAGGPDTQYF.